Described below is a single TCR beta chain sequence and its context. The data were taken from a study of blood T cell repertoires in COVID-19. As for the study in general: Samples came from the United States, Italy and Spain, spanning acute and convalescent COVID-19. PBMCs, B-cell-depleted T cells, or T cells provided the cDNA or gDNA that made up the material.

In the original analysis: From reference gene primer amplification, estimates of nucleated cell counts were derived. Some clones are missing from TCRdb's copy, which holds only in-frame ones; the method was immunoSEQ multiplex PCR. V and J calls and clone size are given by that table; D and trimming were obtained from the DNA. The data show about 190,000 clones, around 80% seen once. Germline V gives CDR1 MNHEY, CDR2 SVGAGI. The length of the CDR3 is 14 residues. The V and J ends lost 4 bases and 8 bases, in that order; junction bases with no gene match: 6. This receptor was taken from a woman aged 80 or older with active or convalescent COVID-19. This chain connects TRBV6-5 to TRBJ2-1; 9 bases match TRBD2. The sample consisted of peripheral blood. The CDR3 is CASSSGTSTHEQFF. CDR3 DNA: TGTGCCAGCAGTTCCGGGACTAGCACACATGAGCAGTTCTTC.